This TCR beta chain was retrieved from a study of neoadjuvant nivolumab and ipilimumab in lung cancer. Study-wide findings and caveats: Compared with tumor-adjacent uninvolved lung, resected tumors showed greater richness and clonality. Blood richness before therapy tracked richness in tumors resected after neoadjuvant therapy. Only two of four nivolumab-treated tumors gained richness and clonality by surgery.

Germline V CDR1 and CDR2: LGHNA, YNFKEQ. The CDR3 covers 17 residues. The ends lost 3 bases at V and 4 bases at J; junction bases unmatched: 3. Comment on this clone: Its antigen is not known.

TCRdb keeps only in-frame clones here, not all; method: immunoSEQ multiplex PCR. The data contain approximately 7,000 clones, approximately 80% of them seen just once; the ten biggest clones take up around 5.3%. This specimen consisted of tumor tissue, obtained after neoadjuvant nivolumab, alone or with ipilimumab, at or shortly before surgery. The gene calls are TRBV4-2 and TRBJ2-1; TRBD2 agrees at 16 bases. This receptor was identified in an adult with non-small cell lung cancer. The CDR3 DNA follows: TGTGCCAGCAGCCAGGGACTAGCGGGGGGGAAGTACAATGAGCAGTTCTTC. Its protein product is CASSQGLAGGKYNEQFF.